The 29 T cell receptor beta chains listed next were all sequenced from one sample in a study of blood T cell repertoires in COVID-19. Clones were sequenced by immunoSEQ multiplex PCR, and TCRdb holds only the in-frame ones, with some missing. The table records 100,000 to 150,000 clones, around 86% of them present only once. The sequencing sample was made of peripheral blood. Receptor source: a man aged 35 to 55 with active or convalescent COVID-19.

The chain combines TRBV2 with TRBJ1-6; D is uncertain. CDR1 is SNHLY and CDR2 is FYNNEI in the germline V gene. The CDR3 consists of 14 residues. V dropped 6 bases and J dropped 10 bases, with 16 bases sitting between them. CDR3 sequence (DNA): TGTGCCAGCAGAGGAGGGCGGGGAGAATCACCCCTCCACTTT. Its protein is CASRGGRGESPLHF. Full variable domain (missing parts from reference TRBV2 and TRBJ1-6): EPEVTQTPSHQVTQMGQEVILRCVPISNHLYFYWYRQILGQKVEFLVSFYNNEISEKSEIFDDQFSVERPDGSNFTLKIRSTKLEDSAMYFCASRGGRGESPLHFGNGTRLTVT.

The V and J genes are TRBV10-3 and TRBJ1-2, with D perhaps TRBD1 (6 bases). Trimming took 3 bases from V and 4 from J, leaving 15 bases between them. The germline CDR1 and CDR2 sequences are ENHRY and SYGVKD. There are 15 residues in the CDR3. Written as DNA, the CDR3 is TGTGCCATCAGTGATTCAGGGGCCCCAAGCTATGGCTACACCTTC. Amino acids: CAISDSGAPSYGYTF.

The V and J genes are TRBV18 and TRBJ2-3, with D possibly matching TRBD1 (6 bases). CDR1 and CDR2 from the germline V gene are KGHSH and LQKENI. The CDR3 has 13 amino acids. Trimming shortened V by 4 bases and J by 5 bases, and 10 bases separated the two germline ends. For the CDR3, the DNA is TGTGCCAGCTCACGGGACACGGGAGATACGCAGTATTTT. It encodes CASSRDTGDTQYF.

The V call is TRBV6-5, the J call TRBJ2-7, with a tentative D call TRBD1 (6 bases). V lost 6 bases to trimming and J lost 6 bases, with 21 bases between them. Germline V gene sequence: CDR1 MNHEY, CDR2 SVGAGI. The length of the CDR3 is 15 residues. The CDR3 loop reads CASRRGAGESREQYF. The CDR3 DNA reads TGTGCCAGCAGGAGGGGAGCAGGGGAGTCCCGCGAGCAGTACTTC.

This clone has only a few counts. This chain joins TRBV30 and TRBJ1-1, with 7 bases lining up with TRBD1. The germline CDR1 and CDR2 sequences are GTSNPN and SVGIG (reference sequence). The CDR3 sequence is 15 residues long. V lost 4 bases, J lost 1 base, and 9 bases stayed unmatched. CDR3 region: CAWNRGLRSNTEAFF. As DNA, the CDR3 is TGTGCCTGGAATAGGGGGCTGCGGTCGAACACTGAAGCTTTCTTT.

The chain uses TRBV5-5 and TRBJ2-1, with TRBD2 identical over 7 bases. This CDR3 spans 12 amino acids. CDR1 is SGHKS and CDR2 is YYEKEE in the germline V gene (reference sequence). J lost 10 bases, V lost 4 bases, and 5 bases had no gene match. As DNA, the CDR3 is TGTGCCAGCAGCCGGGGGGAGGCCGAGCAGTTCTTC. Protein sequence: CASSRGEAEQFF.

V gene TRBV19 combines with J gene TRBJ1-2; possible D gene TRBD1, 6 bases. CDR3 length: 14 amino acids. Germline CDR1 LNHDA, CDR2 SQIVND (reference sequence). Trimming left V 3 bases short and J 2 bases short, with 10 bases between. CDR3 in DNA: TGTGCCAGTAGTATCCCGACAGGAAACTATGGCTACACCTTC. This translates into CASSIPTGNYGYTF.

The chain joins TRBV5-1 to TRBJ2-3, with D perhaps matching TRBD1 (7 bases). The V end lost 4 bases, the J end lost 2 bases, and 14 bases lay between the germline ends. CDR3 length: 15 amino acids. CDR1 and CDR2 (germline): SGHRS, YFSETQ. The CDR3 region has the DNA TGCGCCAGCAGCAGGGCGGGACAGCTCACAGATACGCAGTATTTT. Translation: CASSRAGQLTDTQYF.

This clone has a count of ten or more. V gene TRBV6-1 combines with J gene TRBJ2-2; TRBD2 matches at 7 bases. Per germline, CDR1 MNHNS and CDR2 SASEGT. The V gene end was trimmed by 3 bases and the J gene end by 5 bases; junction bases not matched to a gene: 6. The CDR3 runs 15 residues. The CDR3 nucleotides are TGTGCCAGCAGTGAGAACGCGGGGGATACCGGGGAGCTGTTTTTT. This codes for CASSENAGDTGELFF.

The chain couples TRBV5-1 to TRBJ2-2, with 9 bases that match TRBD1. The CDR3 is made up of 14 amino acids. Germline CDR1 reads SGHRS; CDR2 reads YFSETQ. The V segment lost 4 bases and the J segment 3 bases; nucleotides outside the gene matches: 1. The CDR3 region has the DNA TGCGCCAGCAGCCGGACAGGGGACACCGGGGAGCTGTTTTTT. The encoded protein is CASSRTGDTGELFF.

The sample holds one count of this clone. The chain combines TRBV19 with TRBJ1-5, with 8 bases identical to TRBD1. The CDR3 has 16 residues. Germline V gives CDR1 LNHDA, CDR2 SQIVND (reference sequence). V lost 3 bases and J lost 5; bases outside the gene matches: 9. The CDR3 DNA follows: TGTGCCAGTAGTATCTCGACAGGGGCCGGCTATCAGCCCCAGCATTTT. Its protein is CASSISTGAGYQPQHF.

This chain links TRBV5-1 with TRBJ2-7, with 8 bases that match TRBD2. CDR1 and CDR2 (germline): SGHRS, YFSETQ. J gave up 3 bases and V 7 bases, and 0 bases lay outside the gene matches. This CDR3 region has 11 residues. The CDR3 loop is CASRGGYEQYF. The CDR3 DNA reads TGCGCCAGCCGGGGGGGCTACGAGCAGTACTTC.

This sequence joins TRBV6-2 or TRBV6-3 and TRBJ1-5; 7 nucleotides agree with TRBD1. This CDR3 has 18 amino acids. Germline V gives CDR1 MNHEY, CDR2 SVGEGT. The ends lost 1 base at V and 3 bases at J; junction bases unmatched: 12. In DNA form, the CDR3 reads TGTGCCAGCAGTTACTTGACAGTCAGGGGGATTGTCAATCAGCCCCAGCATTTT. Translation: CASSYLTVRGIVNQPQHF.

In this sample, this clone turned up a few times. The chain recombines TRBV9 with TRBJ2-1; 10 nucleotides agree with TRBD2. This CDR3 has 17 amino acids. With V trimmed by 4 bases and J by 1 base, 8 bases remained unmatched. Germline-derived CDR1 and CDR2 are SGDLS and YYNGEE. CDR3 DNA sequence: TGTGCCAGCAGCCCCGGGACTAGCGTCGGATCCTACAATGAGCAGTTCTTC. Encoded protein: CASSPGTSVGSYNEQFF.

V usage is TRBV5-1 and J usage is TRBJ1-3; 8 nucleotides match TRBD1. The junction had 5 bases not matched to a gene; V was cut back by 0 bases and J by 0 bases. Per germline, CDR1 SGHRS and CDR2 YFSETQ. This CDR3 spans 17 amino acids. CDR3 nucleotide sequence: TGCGCCAGCAGCTTGGAGCGACAGGGGAGCTCTGGAAACACCATATATTTT. It is translated as CASSLERQGSSGNTIYF.

This chain connects TRBV4-3 to TRBJ1-4; a possible D gene is TRBD1 (6 bases). There are 18 residues in the CDR3. Trimming left V 1 base short and J 0 bases short, with 15 bases between. Germline V lookup: CDR1 LGHNA, CDR2 YSLEER. The CDR3 here is CASSQVVGQTATNEKLFF. CDR3 coding DNA: TGCGCCAGCAGCCAAGTGGTGGGACAAACTGCAACTAATGAAAAACTGTTTTTT.

The chain links TRBV19 to TRBJ1-6; no firm D call. Germline V gene data show CDR1 as LNHDA and CDR2 as SQIVND (reference sequence). CDR3 length: 14 residues. V was cut by 11 bases and J by 0 bases, with 11 bases left in between. This CDR3 reads CASGSSSYNSPLHF. CDR3 nucleotides: TGTGCCTCCGGGAGTAGCTCCTATAATTCACCCCTCCACTTT.

The CDR3 sequence is CASSAGGTQYF. CDR3 nucleotide sequence: TGTGCCAGCAGCGCGGGGGGGACCCAGTACTTC. The J gene is TRBJ2-5, the V gene TRBV9; 7 nucleotides line up with TRBD2. Looked up from germline, CDR1 is SGDLS and CDR2 is YYNGEE. The length of the CDR3 is 11 residues. With 3 bases clipped from V and 7 bases from J, the junction kept 0 bases outside the gene matches.

A single count supports this clone. V usage is TRBV7-2 and J usage is TRBJ1-3, with D possibly being TRBD1 (5 bases). V gave up 2 bases and J gave up 3 bases, with 17 bases separating them. Germline assignment: CDR1 SGHTA and CDR2 FQGNSA. The CDR3 is made up of 17 amino acids. DNA for the CDR3: TGTGCCAGCAGCTTATTTTTCTCCCCAGGGTTTGGAAACACCATATATTTT. Its translation: CASSLFFSPGFGNTIYF.

In this sample, this clone turned up once. The V gene is TRBV14, the J gene TRBJ1-4, with 7 bases lining up with TRBD1. The trim removed 3 bases at V and 8 bases at J, leaving 12 bases unmatched. Germline values: CDR1 SGHDN, CDR2 FVKESK. The CDR3 spans 16 residues. Here the CDR3 DNA reads TGTGCCAGCAGCCATAAGAAGGGGGCACCGGGGGAAAAACTGTTTTTT. Amino acid sequence: CASSHKKGAPGEKLFF.

The chain couples TRBV9 to TRBJ2-2; TRBD2 agrees at 11 bases. The CDR3 runs to 16 residues. Trimming removed 4 bases from V and 1 base from J; junction bases left unmatched: 3. Per the germline V gene, CDR1 is SGDLS and CDR2 is YYNGEE. In DNA, the CDR3 is TGTGCCAGCAGCTTTCTAGCGGGGGGGAACACCGGGGAGCTGTTTTTT. Translated, it gives CASSFLAGGNTGELFF.

The chain uses TRBV5-4 and TRBJ1-1, with D possibly being TRBD1 (6 bases). Germline CDR1 is SGHNT and CDR2 is YYREEE (reference sequence). The CDR3 has 15 amino acids. V lost 2 bases to trimming and J lost 0 bases, with 11 bases between them. CDR3 in amino acids: CASSLGGTMNTEAFF. The CDR3 nucleotides read TGTGCCAGCAGCTTAGGGGGAACCATGAACACTGAAGCTTTCTTT.

The rearrangement uses TRBV7-2 and TRBJ2-2; 9 positions agree with TRBD1. The J segment lost 7 bases and the V segment lost 2 bases, leaving 11 bases of the junction unmatched. CDR1 and CDR2 from the germline V gene are SGHTA and FQGNSA. There are 17 residues in the CDR3. The CDR3 DNA sequence: TGTGCCAGCAGCTTATCACGGGACAGGGTTTTTAACGGGGAGCTGTTTTTT. Its protein product is CASSLSRDRVFNGELFF.

The chain links TRBV27 to TRBJ1-3; no firm D call. V was clipped by 6 bases and J by 0 bases, with 9 bases between them. The germline V gene encodes CDR1 MNHEY and CDR2 SMNVEV (reference sequence). The CDR3 covers 14 residues. CDR3: CASRSRGSGNTIYF. The CDR3 coding sequence is TGTGCCAGCAGGTCCAGAGGCTCTGGAAACACCATATATTTT.

The V gene is TRBV5-8, the J gene TRBJ1-2, with 7 nucleotides matching TRBD1. V shed 0 bases and J 9 bases; nucleotides not matched to a gene: 14. The CDR3 spans 16 residues. Germline CDR1 is SGHTS and CDR2 is YDEGEE. In nucleotides, the CDR3 is TGTGCCAGCAGCTTGGGGACTTTTACAGGGGCCCAACGCTACACCTTC. Its protein product is CASSLGTFTGAQRYTF.

This clone appeared a few times. V is TRBV3-1 (or the pseudogene TRBV3-2) and J is TRBJ1-3, with D possibly being TRBD1 (5 bases). The CDR3 has 14 residues. Trimming took 11 bases from V and 1 from J, leaving 15 bases between them. Germline CDR1 is LGHDT and CDR2 is YNNKEL (reference sequence). CDR3 DNA: TGTGCCTCCGGGACTCCATATTCTGGAAACACCATATATTTT. This sequence encodes CASGTPYSGNTIYF.

The CDR3, as DNA: TGCGCCAGCAGCCCCGGGGGGACTAACTATGGCTACACCTTC. Its protein is CASSPGGTNYGYTF. The chain has TRBV5-1 and TRBJ1-2; maybe TRBD1 (5 bases). The germline gives CDR1 SGHRS, CDR2 YFSETQ. The CDR3 is 14 residues long. Trimming pared 4 bases from V and 0 bases from J, leaving 10 bases between.

V is TRBV9 and J is TRBJ1-2; 10 nucleotides line up with TRBD1. Germline trimming cut 0 bases from V and 2 bases from J; bases unmatched to any gene: 1. CDR1 and CDR2 from the germline V gene are SGDLS and YYNGEE. The CDR3 extends over 15 amino acids. The CDR3 bases are TGTGCCAGCAGCGTAGTGGACAGGGGGAACTATGGCTACACCTTC. Amino acid sequence: CASSVVDRGNYGYTF.

This chain links TRBV6-5 with TRBJ2-2; 7 bases are a match to TRBD1. This CDR3 spans 14 amino acids. The trim removed 2 bases at V and 8 bases at J, leaving 5 bases unmatched. Germline V gives CDR1 MNHEY, CDR2 SVGAGI. CDR3 region: CASSYVGGAGELFF. The DNA of the CDR3 is TGTGCCAGCAGTTACGTAGGGGGCGCGGGGGAGCTGTTTTTT.